The clone carrying this T cell receptor (beta chain) was seen only a few times. Its antigen is unknown. The data derive from a study of regulatory T cells in long-lasting Graves disease. This sample's time point: newly diagnosed GD, antithyroid drugs for less than 3 months. TCR sequences were obtained from RNA taken from PBMCs. Building of the TCR beta libraries involved iRepertoire HTBI primers and Arm-PCR of CDR3 regions. TCRdb called the multiplex PCR reads again in MiXCR, with one record for every CDR3 protein. This table has about 440,000 distinct CDR3 sequences, roughly 15% appearing once. Study-level points and caveats: Analysis covered peripheral blood alone, not thyroid tissue. Between persistent patients, around 2,900 public clonotypes were shared, exceeding the 966 shared between new patients.

The CDR3 has 16 residues. Germline assignment: CDR1 SGHDN and CDR2 FVKESK. Trimming pared 6 bases from V and 3 bases from J, leaving 18 bases between. These data were also reused for a study on T cells in Graves' hyperthyroidism and ophthalmopathy. As that study records: HTBI primers drove first-round RT-PCR of the TCR CDR3.

The chain couples TRBV14 to TRBJ2-1; maybe TRBD2 (5 bases). Sequenced here: peripheral blood mononuclear cells (PBMCs), sampled at new diagnosis, from a patient treated with antithyroid drugs. The sequence was obtained from a woman between 25 and 40 years old with Graves disease. The CDR3 loop is CASSSRSGKVYNEQFF. CDR3 nucleotides: TGTGCCAGCAGTTCAAGATCGGGAAAAGTCTACAATGAGCAGTTCTTC. The whole variable domain, remainder taken from reference TRBV14 and TRBJ2-1, is EAGVTQFPSHSVIEKGQTVTLRCDPISGHDNLYWYRRVMGKEIKFLLHFVKESKQDESGMPNNRFLAERTGGTYSTLKVQPAELEDSGVYFCASSSRSGKVYNEQFFGPGTRLTVL.